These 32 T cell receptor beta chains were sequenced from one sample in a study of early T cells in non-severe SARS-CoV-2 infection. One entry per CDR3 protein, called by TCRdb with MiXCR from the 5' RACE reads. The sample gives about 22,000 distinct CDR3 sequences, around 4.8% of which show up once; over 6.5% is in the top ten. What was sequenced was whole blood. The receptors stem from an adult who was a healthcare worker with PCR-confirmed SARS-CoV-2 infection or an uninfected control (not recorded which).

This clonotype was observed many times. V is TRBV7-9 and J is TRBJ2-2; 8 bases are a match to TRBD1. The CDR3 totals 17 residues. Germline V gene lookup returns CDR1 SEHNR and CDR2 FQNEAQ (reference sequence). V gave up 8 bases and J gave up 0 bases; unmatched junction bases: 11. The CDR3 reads CASGNTGGFANTGELFF. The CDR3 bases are TGTGCCAGCGGAAATACAGGGGGGTTCGCGAACACCGGGGAGCTGTTTTTT.

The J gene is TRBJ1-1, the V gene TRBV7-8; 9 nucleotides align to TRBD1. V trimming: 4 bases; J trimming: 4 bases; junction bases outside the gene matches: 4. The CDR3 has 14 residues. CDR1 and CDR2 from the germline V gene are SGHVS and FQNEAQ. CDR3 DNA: TGTGCCAGCAGCTCTTACAGGGGGCCCACTGAAGCTTTCTTT. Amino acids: CASSSYRGPTEAFF.

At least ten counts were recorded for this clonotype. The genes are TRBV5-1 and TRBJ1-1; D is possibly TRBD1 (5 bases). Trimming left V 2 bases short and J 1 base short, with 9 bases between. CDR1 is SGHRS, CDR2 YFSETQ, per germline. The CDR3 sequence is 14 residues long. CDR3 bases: TGCGCCAGCAGCTTAAATACAGGGAACACTGAAGCTTTCTTT. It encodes CASSLNTGNTEAFF.

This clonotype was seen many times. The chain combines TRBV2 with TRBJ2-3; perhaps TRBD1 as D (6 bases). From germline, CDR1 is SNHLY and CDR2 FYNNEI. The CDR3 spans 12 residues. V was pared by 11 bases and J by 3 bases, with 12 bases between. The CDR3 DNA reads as TGTGCCGCCAGGGGATGGACAGATACGCAGTATTTT. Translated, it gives CAARGWTDTQYF.

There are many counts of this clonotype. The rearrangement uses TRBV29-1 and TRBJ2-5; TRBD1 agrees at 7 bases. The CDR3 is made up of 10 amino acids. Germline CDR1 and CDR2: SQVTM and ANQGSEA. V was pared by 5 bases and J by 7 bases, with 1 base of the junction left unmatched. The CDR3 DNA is TGCAGCGTTCACAGGGGGACCCAGTACTTC. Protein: CSVHRGTQYF.

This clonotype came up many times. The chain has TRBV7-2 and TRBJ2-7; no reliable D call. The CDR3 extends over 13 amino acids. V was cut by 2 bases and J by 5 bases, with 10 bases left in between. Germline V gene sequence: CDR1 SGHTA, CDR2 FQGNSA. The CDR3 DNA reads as TGTGCCAGCAGCTTACTTTACGATGACGAGCAGTACTTC. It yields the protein CASSLLYDDEQYF. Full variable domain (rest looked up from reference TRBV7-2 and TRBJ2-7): GAGVSQSPSNKVTEKGKDVELRCDPISGHTALYWYRQSLGQGLEFLIYFQGNSAPDKSGLPSDRFSAERTGGSVSTLTIQRTQQEDSAVYLCASSLLYDDEQYFGPGTRLTVT.

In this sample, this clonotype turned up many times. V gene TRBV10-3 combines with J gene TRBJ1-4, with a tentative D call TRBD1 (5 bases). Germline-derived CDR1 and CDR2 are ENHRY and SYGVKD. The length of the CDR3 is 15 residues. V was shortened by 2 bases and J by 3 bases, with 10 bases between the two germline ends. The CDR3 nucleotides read TGTGCCATCAGTGAGGGGGCTCTGGCTAATGAAAAACTGTTTTTT. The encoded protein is CAISEGALANEKLFF.

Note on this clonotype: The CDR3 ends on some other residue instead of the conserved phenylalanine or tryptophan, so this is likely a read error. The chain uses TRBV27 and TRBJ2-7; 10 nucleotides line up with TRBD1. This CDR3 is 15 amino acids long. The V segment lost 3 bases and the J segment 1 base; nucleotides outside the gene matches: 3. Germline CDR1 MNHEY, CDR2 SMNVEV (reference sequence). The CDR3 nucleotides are TGTGCCAGCAGTTTTCTGGGACAGGGGTCCTACGAGCAGTACTAC. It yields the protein CASSFLGQGSYEQYY.

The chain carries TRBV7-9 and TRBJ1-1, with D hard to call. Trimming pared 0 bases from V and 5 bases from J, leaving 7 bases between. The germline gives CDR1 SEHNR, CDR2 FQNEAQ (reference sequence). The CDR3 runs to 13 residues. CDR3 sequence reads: CASSLALETEAFF. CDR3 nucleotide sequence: TGTGCCAGCAGCTTAGCGCTGGAGACTGAAGCTTTCTTT.

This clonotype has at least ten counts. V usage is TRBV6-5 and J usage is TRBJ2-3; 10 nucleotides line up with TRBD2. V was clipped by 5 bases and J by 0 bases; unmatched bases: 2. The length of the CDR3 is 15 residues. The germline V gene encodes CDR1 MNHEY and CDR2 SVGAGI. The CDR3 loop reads CASSRLAGSTDTQYF. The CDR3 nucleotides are TGTGCCAGCAGTCGACTAGCGGGCAGCACAGATACGCAGTATTTT.

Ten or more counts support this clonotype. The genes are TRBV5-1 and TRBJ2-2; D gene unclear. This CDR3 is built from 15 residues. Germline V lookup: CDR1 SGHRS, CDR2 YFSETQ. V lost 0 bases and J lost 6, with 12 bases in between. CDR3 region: CASSLEATVAGELFF. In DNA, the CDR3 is TGCGCCAGCAGCTTGGAGGCCACCGTCGCCGGGGAGCTGTTTTTT. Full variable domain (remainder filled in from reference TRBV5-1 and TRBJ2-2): KAGVTQTPRYLIKTRGQQVTLSCSPISGHRSVSWYQQTPGQGLQFLFEYFSETQRNKGNFPGRFSGRQFSNSRSEMNVSTLELGDSALYLCASSLEATVAGELFFGEGSRLTVL.

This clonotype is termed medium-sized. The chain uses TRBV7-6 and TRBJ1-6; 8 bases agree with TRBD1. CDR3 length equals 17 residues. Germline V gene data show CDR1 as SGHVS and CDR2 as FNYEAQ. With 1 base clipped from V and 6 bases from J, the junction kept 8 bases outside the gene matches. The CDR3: CASSLEPGQVTNSPLHF. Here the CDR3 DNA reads TGTGCCAGCAGCTTAGAGCCGGGACAGGTTACTAATTCACCCCTCCACTTT.

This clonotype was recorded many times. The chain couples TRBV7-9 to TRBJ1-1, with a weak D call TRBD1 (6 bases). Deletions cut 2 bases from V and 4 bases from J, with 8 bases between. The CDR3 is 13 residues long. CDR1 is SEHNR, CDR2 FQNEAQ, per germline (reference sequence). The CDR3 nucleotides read TGTGCCAGCAGCTTAAAGGGGGGCACTGAAGCTTTCTTT. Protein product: CASSLKGGTEAFF.

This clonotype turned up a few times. The CDR3 region is CASSHGVAGFYADTQYF. The CDR3 DNA follows: TGTGCCAGCAGCCACGGGGTAGCGGGGTTCTATGCAGATACGCAGTATTTT. The chain joins TRBV7-9 to TRBJ2-3; 8 bases line up with TRBD2. V dropped 5 bases and J dropped 4; count of bases not matched to a gene: 14. The CDR3 extends over 17 amino acids. The V gene's germline CDR1 is SEHNR and CDR2 FQNEAQ (reference sequence).

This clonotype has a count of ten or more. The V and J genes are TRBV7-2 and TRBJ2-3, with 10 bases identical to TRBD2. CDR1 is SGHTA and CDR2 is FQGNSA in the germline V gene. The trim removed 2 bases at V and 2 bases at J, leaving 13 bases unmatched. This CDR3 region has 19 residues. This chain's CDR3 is CASSLKSPLAGADTDTQYF. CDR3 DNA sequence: TGTGCCAGCAGCTTAAAATCCCCGCTAGCGGGGGCCGACACAGATACGCAGTATTTT.

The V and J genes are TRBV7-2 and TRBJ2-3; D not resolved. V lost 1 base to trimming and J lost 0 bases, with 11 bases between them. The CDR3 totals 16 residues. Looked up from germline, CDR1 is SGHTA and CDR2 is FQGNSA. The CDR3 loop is CASSLGVGHSTDTQYF. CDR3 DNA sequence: TGTGCCAGCAGCTTAGGAGTGGGCCACAGCACAGATACGCAGTATTTT.

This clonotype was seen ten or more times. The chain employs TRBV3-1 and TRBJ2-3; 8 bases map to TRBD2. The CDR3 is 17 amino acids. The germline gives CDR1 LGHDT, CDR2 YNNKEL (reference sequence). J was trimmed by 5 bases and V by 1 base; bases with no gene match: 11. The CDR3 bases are TGTGCCAGCAGCCAAGGGGGAGAACTAGCGGAGGGAGATACGCAGTATTTT. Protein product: CASSQGGELAEGDTQYF.

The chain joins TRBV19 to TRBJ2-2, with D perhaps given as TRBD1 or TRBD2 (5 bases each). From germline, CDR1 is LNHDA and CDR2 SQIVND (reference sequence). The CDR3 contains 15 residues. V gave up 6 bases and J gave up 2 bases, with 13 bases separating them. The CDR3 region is CASRGVRANTGELFF. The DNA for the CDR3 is TGTGCCAGTAGGGGGGTACGAGCTAACACCGGGGAGCTGTTTTTT.

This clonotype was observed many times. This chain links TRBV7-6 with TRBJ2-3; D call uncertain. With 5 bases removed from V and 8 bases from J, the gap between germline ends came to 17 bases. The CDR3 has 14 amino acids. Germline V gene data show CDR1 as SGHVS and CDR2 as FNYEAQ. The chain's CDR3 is CASSRLAADGTQYF. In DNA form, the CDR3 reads TGTGCCAGCAGCCGGTTAGCAGCTGATGGTACGCAGTATTTT.

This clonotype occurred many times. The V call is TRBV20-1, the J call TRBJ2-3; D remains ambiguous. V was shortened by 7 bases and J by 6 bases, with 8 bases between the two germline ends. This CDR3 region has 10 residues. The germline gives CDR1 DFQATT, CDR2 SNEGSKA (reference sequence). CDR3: CSGFRDTQYF. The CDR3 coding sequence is TGCAGTGGGTTTAGGGATACGCAGTATTTT.

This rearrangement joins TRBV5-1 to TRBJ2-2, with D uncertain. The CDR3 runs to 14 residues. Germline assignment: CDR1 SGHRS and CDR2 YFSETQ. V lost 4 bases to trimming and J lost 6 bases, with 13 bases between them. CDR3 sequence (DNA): TGCGCCAGCAGCCCCCACGAATTAGCCGGGGAGCTGTTTTTT. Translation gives CASSPHELAGELFF.

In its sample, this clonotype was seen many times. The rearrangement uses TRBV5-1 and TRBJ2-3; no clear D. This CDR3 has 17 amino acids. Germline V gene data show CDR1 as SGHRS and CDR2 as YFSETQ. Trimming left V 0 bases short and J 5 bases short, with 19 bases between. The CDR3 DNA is TGCGCCAGCAGCTTGGCCAGCACGTCCGGGCGTGTAGATACGCAGTATTTT. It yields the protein CASSLASTSGRVDTQYF. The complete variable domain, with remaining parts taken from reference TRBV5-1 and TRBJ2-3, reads KAGVTQTPRYLIKTRGQQVTLSCSPISGHRSVSWYQQTPGQGLQFLFEYFSETQRNKGNFPGRFSGRQFSNSRSEMNVSTLELGDSALYLCASSLASTSGRVDTQYFGPGTRLTVL.

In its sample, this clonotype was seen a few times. As DNA, the CDR3 is TGTGCCAGAAGCTTTAAATGGATGTCCCTGGGCGAAGCTTTCTTT. The encoded protein is CARSFKWMSLGEAFF. This chain joins TRBV5-3 and TRBJ1-1, with no clear D. TRBV5-3 is an open reading frame whose function is uncertain. Trimming removed 2 bases from V and 8 bases from J, with 19 bases in between. The CDR3 has 15 amino acids.

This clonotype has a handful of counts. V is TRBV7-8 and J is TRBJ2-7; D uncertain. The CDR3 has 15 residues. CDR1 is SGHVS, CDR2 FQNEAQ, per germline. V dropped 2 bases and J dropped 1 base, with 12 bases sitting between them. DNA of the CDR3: TGTGCCAGCAGCTTAATGGACGCCAGTTCCTACGAGCAGTACTTC. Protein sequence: CASSLMDASSYEQYF. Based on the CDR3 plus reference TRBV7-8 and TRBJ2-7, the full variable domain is GAGVSQSPRYKVAKRGQDVALRCDPISGHVSLFWYQQALGQGPEFLTYFQNEAQLDKSGLPSDRFFAERPEGSVSTLKIQRTQQEDSAVYLCASSLMDASSYEQYFGPGTRLTVT.

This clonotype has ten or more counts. The CDR3 region has the DNA TGTGCCAGCAGTTTCGTGACTAGCGGGTCAGGCTACGAGCAGTACTTC. Protein: CASSFVTSGSGYEQYF. J is TRBJ2-7 and V is TRBV27, with TRBD2 matching over 10 bases. V lost 3 bases, J lost 3 bases, and 8 bases stayed unmatched. The CDR3 sequence is 16 residues long. Germline V gene sequence: CDR1 MNHEY, CDR2 SMNVEV (reference sequence).

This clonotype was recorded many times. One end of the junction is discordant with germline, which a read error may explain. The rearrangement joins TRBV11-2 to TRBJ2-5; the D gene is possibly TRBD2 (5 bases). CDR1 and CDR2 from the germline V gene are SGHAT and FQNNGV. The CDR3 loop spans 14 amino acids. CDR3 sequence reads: CASSLDTDGKTQYF. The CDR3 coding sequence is TGTGCCAGCAGCCTAGACACCGACGGGAAGACCCAGTACTTC.

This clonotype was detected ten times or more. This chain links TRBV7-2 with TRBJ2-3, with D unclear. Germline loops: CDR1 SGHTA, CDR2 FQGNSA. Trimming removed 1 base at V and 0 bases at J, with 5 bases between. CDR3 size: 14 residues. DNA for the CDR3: TGTGCCAGCAGCTTAGATTTGAGCACAGATACGCAGTATTTT. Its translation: CASSLDLSTDTQYF.

In DNA, the CDR3 is TGCGCCAGCAGCCGTTTCGAAGGAGAGAACACTGAAGCTTTCTTT. Its protein product is CASSRFEGENTEAFF. The chain links TRBV5-1 to TRBJ1-1; D call uncertain. The CDR3 extends over 15 amino acids. Germline loops: CDR1 SGHRS, CDR2 YFSETQ. Trimming cost V 4 bases and J 1 base, with 14 bases left between them.

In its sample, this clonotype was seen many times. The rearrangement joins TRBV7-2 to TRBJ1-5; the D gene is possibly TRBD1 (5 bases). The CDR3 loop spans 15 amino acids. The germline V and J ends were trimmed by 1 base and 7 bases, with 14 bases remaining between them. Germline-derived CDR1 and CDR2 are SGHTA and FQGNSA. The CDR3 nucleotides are TGTGCCAGCAGCTTAGGGAGTCAGGGAGCGCAGCCCCAGCATTTT. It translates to CASSLGSQGAQPQHF.

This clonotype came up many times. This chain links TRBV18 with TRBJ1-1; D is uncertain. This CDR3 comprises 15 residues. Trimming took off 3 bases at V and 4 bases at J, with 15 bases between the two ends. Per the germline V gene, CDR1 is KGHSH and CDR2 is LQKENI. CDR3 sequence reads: CASSPRTAGSTEAFF. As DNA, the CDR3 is TGTGCCAGCTCACCTAGAACAGCGGGAAGCACTGAAGCTTTCTTT.

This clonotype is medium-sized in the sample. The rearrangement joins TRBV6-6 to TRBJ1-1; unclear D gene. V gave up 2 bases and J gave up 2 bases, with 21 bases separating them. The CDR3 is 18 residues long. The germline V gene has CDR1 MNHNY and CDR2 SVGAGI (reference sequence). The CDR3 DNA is TGTGCCAGCAGTTACCCCACCGAGTTGCAGCCTCCCAACACTGAAGCTTTCTTT. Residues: CASSYPTELQPPNTEAFF.

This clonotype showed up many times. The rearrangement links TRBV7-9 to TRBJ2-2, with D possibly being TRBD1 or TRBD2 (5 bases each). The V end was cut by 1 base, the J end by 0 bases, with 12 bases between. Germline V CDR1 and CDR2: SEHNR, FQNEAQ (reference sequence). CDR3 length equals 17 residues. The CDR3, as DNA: TGTGCCAGCAGCTTAGGATTTGGGGGAGCGAACACCGGGGAGCTGTTTTTT. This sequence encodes CASSLGFGGANTGELFF. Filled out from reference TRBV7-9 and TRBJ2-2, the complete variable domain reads DTGVSQNPRHKITKRGQNVTFRCDPISEHNRLYWYRQTLGQGPEFLTYFQNEAQLEKSRLLSDRFSAERPKGSFSTLEIQRTEQGDSAMYLCASSLGFGGANTGELFFGEGSRLTVL.